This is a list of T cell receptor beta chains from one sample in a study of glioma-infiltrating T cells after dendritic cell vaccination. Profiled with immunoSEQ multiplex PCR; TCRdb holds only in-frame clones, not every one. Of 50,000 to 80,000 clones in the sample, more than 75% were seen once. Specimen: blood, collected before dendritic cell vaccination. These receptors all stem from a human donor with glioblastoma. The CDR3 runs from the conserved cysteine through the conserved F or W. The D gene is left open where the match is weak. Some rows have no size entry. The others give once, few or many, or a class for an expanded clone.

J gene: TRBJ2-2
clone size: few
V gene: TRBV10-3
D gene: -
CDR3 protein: CAISESIRNTGELFF
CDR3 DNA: TGTGCCATCAGTGAGTCGATCAGGAACACCGGGGAGCTGTTTTTT

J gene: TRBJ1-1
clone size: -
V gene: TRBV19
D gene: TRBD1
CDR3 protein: CASSISMGQMNTEAFF
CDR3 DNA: TGTGCCAGTAGTATCTCCATGGGACAGATGAACACTGAAGCTTTCTTT

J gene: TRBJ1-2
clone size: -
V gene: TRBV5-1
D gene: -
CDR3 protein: CASRVRKTYGYTF
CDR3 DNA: TGCGCCAGCCGGGTTCGAAAGACCTATGGCTACACCTTC

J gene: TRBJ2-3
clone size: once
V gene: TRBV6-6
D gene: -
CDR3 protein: CASSLRGRGTDTQYF
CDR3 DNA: TGTGCCAGCAGTCTCAGGGGACGGGGCACAGATACGCAGTATTTT

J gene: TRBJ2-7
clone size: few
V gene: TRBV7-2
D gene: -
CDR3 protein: CASSLFRGRYEQYF
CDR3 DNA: TGTGCCAGCAGCTTATTTAGGGGAAGGTACGAGCAGTACTTC

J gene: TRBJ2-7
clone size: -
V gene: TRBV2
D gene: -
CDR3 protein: CASSGDGGAYEQYF
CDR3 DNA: TGTGCCAGCAGTGGGGATGGCGGGGCCTACGAGCAGTACTTC

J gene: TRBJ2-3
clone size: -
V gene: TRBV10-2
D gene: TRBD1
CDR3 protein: CASRDRGLTDTQYF
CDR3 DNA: TGCGCCAGCAGAGACAGGGGACTCACAGATACGCAGTATTTT

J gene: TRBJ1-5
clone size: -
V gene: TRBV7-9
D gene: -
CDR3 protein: CASTRGGGREQPQHF
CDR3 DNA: TGTGCCAGCACCAGGGGCGGGGGTCGTGAGCAGCCCCAGCATTTT

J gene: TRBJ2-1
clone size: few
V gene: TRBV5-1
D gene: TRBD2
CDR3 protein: CASSLGSGGAVNEQFF
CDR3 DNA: TGCGCCAGCAGCTTGGGGAGCGGGGGGGCCGTCAATGAGCAGTTCTTC

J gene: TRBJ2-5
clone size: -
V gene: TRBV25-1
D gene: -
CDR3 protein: CASSLRTLTQETQYF
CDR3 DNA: TGTGCCAGCAGTTTACGGACTCTCACCCAAGAGACCCAGTACTTC

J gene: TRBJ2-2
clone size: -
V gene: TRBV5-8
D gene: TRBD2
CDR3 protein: CASSLAGLAGASTGELFF
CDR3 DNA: TGTGCCAGCAGCTTGGCCGGACTAGCGGGGGCCTCCACCGGGGAGCTGTTTTTT

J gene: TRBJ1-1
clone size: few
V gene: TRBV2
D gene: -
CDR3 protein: CASSGGQSNTEAFF
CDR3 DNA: TGTGCCAGCAGCGGAGGACAGTCGAACACTGAAGCTTTCTTT

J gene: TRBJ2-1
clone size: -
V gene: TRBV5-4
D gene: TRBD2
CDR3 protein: CASSLGAGAYNEQFF
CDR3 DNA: TGTGCCAGCAGCCTTGGCGCGGGGGCCTACAATGAGCAGTTCTTC

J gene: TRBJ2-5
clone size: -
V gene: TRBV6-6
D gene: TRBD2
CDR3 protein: CASRPGGGQETQYF
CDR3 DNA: TGTGCCAGCAGGCCCGGGGGGGGCCAAGAGACCCAGTACTTC

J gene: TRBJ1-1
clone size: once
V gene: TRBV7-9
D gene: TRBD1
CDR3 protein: CASSRTGGRGAFF
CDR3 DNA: TGTGCCAGCAGCCGGACAGGGGGTCGGGGAGCTTTCTTT

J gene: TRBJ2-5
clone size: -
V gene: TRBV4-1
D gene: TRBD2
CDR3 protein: CASSQDGTRGETQYF
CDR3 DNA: TGCGCCAGCAGCCAAGATGGGACGCGGGGGGAGACCCAGTACTTC

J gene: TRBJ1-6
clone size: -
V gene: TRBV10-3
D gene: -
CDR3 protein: CAISESKMQQGLQSPLHF
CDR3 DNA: TGTGCCATCAGTGAGTCGAAAATGCAACAGGGTCTTCAATCACCCCTCCACTTT

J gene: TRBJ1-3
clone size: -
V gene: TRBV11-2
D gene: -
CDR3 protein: CASSARVLWGSGNTIYF
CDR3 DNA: TGTGCCAGCAGCGCCAGGGTCCTTTGGGGTTCTGGAAACACCATATATTTT

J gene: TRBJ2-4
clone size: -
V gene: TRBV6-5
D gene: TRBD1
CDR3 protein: CASNPTGAAKNIQYF
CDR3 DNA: TGTGCCAGCAACCCGACAGGGGCCGCCAAAAACATTCAGTACTTC

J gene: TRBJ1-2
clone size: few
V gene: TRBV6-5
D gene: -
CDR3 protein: CASRVGANYGYTF
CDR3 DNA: TGTGCCAGCAGGGTGGGAGCTAACTATGGCTACACCTTC

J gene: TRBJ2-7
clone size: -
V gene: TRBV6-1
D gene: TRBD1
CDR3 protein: CASSAGTGGDEQYF
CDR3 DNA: TGTGCCAGCAGTGCTGGGACAGGGGGCGACGAGCAGTACTTC

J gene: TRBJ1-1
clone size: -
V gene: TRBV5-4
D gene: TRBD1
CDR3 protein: CASTSGRGRSTEAFF
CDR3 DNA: TGTGCCAGCACCTCGGGCAGGGGGCGGAGCACTGAAGCTTTCTTT

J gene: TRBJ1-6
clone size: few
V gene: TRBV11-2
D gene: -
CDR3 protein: CASRESRGASYNSPLHF
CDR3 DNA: TGTGCCAGCAGGGAGTCTCGGGGGGCCTCCTATAATTCACCCCTCCACTTT

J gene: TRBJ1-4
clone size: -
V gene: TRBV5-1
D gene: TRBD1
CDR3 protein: CASTTGGGEKLFF
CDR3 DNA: TGCGCCAGTACCACAGGGGGGGGTGAAAAACTGTTTTTT

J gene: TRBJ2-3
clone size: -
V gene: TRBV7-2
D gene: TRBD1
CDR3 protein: CASSQGAGPTDTQYF
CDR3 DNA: TGTGCCAGCAGCCAGGGGGCCGGGCCCACAGATACGCAGTATTTT

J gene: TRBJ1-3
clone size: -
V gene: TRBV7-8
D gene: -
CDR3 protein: CASSLRSRGNSGNTIYF
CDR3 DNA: TGTGCCAGCAGCTTAAGGTCGAGGGGGAACTCTGGAAACACCATATATTTT

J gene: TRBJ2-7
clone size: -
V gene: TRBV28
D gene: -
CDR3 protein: CASSLFAVPYEQYF
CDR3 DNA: TGTGCCAGCAGTTTATTTGCAGTTCCCTACGAGCAGTACTTC

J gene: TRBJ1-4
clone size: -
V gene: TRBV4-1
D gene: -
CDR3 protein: CASSPPGARGPEKLFF
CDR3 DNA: TGCGCCAGCAGCCCCCCCGGGGCCAGGGGACCTGAAAAACTGTTTTTT

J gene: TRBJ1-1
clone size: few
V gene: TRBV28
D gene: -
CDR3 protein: CASSPPPIQVPNTEAFF
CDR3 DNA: TGTGCCAGCAGTCCGCCACCAATTCAGGTCCCGAACACTGAAGCTTTCTTT

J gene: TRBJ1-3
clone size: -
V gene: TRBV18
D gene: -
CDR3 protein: CASPTNSGNTIYF
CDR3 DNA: TGTGCCAGCCCTACGAATTCTGGAAACACCATATATTTT

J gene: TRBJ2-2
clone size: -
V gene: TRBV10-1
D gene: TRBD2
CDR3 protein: CASSEIAGGITGELFF
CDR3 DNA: TGCGCCAGCAGCGAAATAGCGGGGGGTATCACCGGGGAGCTGTTTTTT

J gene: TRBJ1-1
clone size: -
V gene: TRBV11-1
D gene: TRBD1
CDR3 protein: CASRTGGKTEAFF
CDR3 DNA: TGTGCCAGCAGAACAGGGGGCAAGACTGAAGCTTTCTTT

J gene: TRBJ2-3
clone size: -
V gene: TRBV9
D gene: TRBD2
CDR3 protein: CASSVGIAGGRTDTQYF
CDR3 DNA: TGTGCCAGCAGCGTAGGTATAGCGGGGGGTCGCACAGATACGCAGTATTTT

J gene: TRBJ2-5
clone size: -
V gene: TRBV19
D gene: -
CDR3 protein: CASSIRGETQYF
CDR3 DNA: TGTGCCAGTAGTATAAGAGGAGAGACCCAGTACTTC

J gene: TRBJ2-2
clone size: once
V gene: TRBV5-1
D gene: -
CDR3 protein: CASSLDGAGGELFF
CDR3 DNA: TGCGCCAGCAGCTTGGATGGGGCTGGCGGGGAGCTGTTTTTT

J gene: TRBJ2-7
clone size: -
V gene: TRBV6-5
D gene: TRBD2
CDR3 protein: CASRRLAGGTYEQYF
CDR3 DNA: TGTGCCAGCAGACGACTAGCGGGGGGGACCTACGAGCAGTACTTC

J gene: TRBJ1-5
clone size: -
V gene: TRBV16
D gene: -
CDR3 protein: CASSRGEGNQPQHF
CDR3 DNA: TGTGCCAGCAGCCGCGGGGAGGGGAATCAGCCCCAGCATTTT

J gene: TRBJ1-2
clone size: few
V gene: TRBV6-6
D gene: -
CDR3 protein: CASSYSKGDYGYTF
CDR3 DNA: TGTGCCAGCAGTTACTCGAAAGGGGACTATGGCTACACCTTC

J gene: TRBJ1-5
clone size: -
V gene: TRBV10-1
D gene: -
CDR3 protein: CASSAGLNQPQHF
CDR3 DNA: TGCGCCAGCAGTGCAGGGCTCAATCAGCCCCAGCATTTT

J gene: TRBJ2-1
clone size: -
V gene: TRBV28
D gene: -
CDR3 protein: CASRIGGPGYNEQFF
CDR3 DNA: TGTGCCAGCAGGATCGGGGGGCCGGGATACAATGAGCAGTTCTTC